The 32 T cell receptor beta chains given below trace back to one sample, sequenced in a study of blood T cells in healthy people across ages (dated by TCRdb to the mid-2010s). Library creation used 5' RACE. Instrument used: Illumina HiSeq 2500. The second PCR ran for roughly 6 to 11 cycles and used a J-beta primer mix along with a sample-barcoded 5' primer. The public reads were reanalyzed by TCRdb: fastp trimming at Q25, MiXCR alignment, in-frame beta chains only. Each CDR3 protein appears once, grouped with its most common genes and DNA. The sample table lists approximately 790,000 distinct CDR3 sequences, approximately 65% of them with a count of one. The top ten clonotypes cover 25% to 35% of the sample. Sequencing was done on a sample of blood. These receptors all come from a man aged 30-40 years in good health.

V usage is TRBV10-3 and J usage is TRBJ2-4; the D gene is possibly TRBD1 (5 bases). The assigned J gene may be wrong: the sequence end matches TRBJ2-7 better. Germline V gene sequence: CDR1 ENHRY, CDR2 SYGVKD. This CDR3 is 13 amino acids long. The CDR3 sequence: CAISEQGFSEQYF. CDR3 in DNA: TGTGCCATCAGTGAGCAGGGTTTCTCCGAGCAGTACTTC.

Worth noting for this clonotype: An end of the junction differs from the germline gene, which may be a read error. The chain couples TRBV6-2 or TRBV6-3 to TRBJ2-3; D uncertain. Germline V lookup: CDR1 MNHEY, CDR2 SVGEGT. This CDR3 is built from 15 residues. The CDR3 DNA sequence: TGTGCCAGCAGTTACTCGGCTGAATCAAGGGATACCCAGTATTTT. Protein sequence: CASSYSAESRDTQYF.

This chain's CDR3 is CSVPKGQGASDEQFF. The DNA for the CDR3 is TGCAGCGTCCCGAAGGGGCAGGGGGCCTCTGATGAGCAGTTCTTC. This chain connects TRBV29-1 to TRBJ2-1; 8 bases line up with TRBD1. The germline V gene encodes CDR1 SQVTM and CDR2 ANQGSEA. The V gene end was trimmed by 6 bases and the J gene end by 8 bases; junction bases not matched to a gene: 15. The CDR3 extends over 15 amino acids.

The chain combines TRBV9 with TRBJ2-3; no reliable D call. The germline V and J ends were trimmed by 0 bases and 6 bases, with 14 bases remaining between them. The V gene's germline CDR1 is SGDLS and CDR2 YYNGEE. CDR3 length: 15 amino acids. CDR3 in DNA: TGTGCCAGCAGCGTAGCTGGTCAGGCAACTGATACGCAGTATTTT. Amino acid sequence: CASSVAGQATDTQYF.

This clonotype came up a few times. This may stem from a read error, because a much larger clone lies one nucleotide away. DNA for the CDR3: TGTGCCAGCAGCTTAGATTCGGGGCAATACAATGAGCAGTACTTC. Protein sequence: CASSLDSGQYNEQYF. This chain connects TRBV7-2 to TRBJ2-1; D may correspond to TRBD1 or TRBD2 (5 bases each). The DNA end is a closer match to TRBJ2-7, so the J assignment may be wrong. The CDR3 is 15 amino acids. Looked up from germline, CDR1 is SGHTA and CDR2 is FQGNSA.

The chain links TRBV7-2 to TRBJ1-1, with no clear D. This CDR3 has 13 amino acids. Germline V gives CDR1 SGHTA, CDR2 FQGNSA. Trimming stripped 8 bases from V and 4 bases from J, with 14 bases between. The chain's CDR3 is CASGRLGGTEAFF. In DNA, the CDR3 is TGTGCCAGCGGGCGTCTAGGAGGCACTGAAGCTTTCTTT.

The rearrangement joins TRBV3-1 to TRBJ2-1; maybe TRBD1 (5 bases). With the DNA end fitting TRBJ2-7 better, the J assignment may be wrong. The length of the CDR3 is 14 residues. Per germline, CDR1 LGHDT and CDR2 YNNKEL (reference sequence). The CDR3 loop reads CASSQAGPQNEQYF. The CDR3 coding sequence is TGTGCCAGCAGCCAAGCAGGGCCCCAAAATGAGCAGTACTTC.

The chain combines TRBV12-1 with TRBJ1-6; the table's D gene call, TRBD1, was not cross checked with the DNA. TRBV12-1 is a pseudogene locus. The CDR3 totals 17 residues. Written as DNA, the CDR3 is TGTGCCGGCACCTCCATGGACAGGGCAACCTATAATTCACCCCTCCACTTT. Protein sequence: CAGTSMDRATYNSPLHF.

V gene TRBV30 combines with J gene TRBJ2-1, with TRBD2 matching over 13 bases. The length of the CDR3 is 17 residues. The germline CDR1 and CDR2 sequences are GTSNPN and SVGIG (reference sequence). The junction had 8 bases not matched to a gene; V was cut back by 2 bases and J by 4 bases. This CDR3 is CAWSSYRLAGGYNEQFF. The CDR3 DNA reads TGTGCCTGGAGTTCTTACCGACTAGCGGGGGGTTACAATGAGCAGTTCTTC.

The V and J genes are TRBV28 and TRBJ2-7, with 9 bases aligning to TRBD1. After removal of 7 bases from V and 3 bases from J, the junction contained 7 bases not matched to a gene. This CDR3 has 14 amino acids. Looked up from germline, CDR1 is MDHEN and CDR2 is SYDVKM. For the CDR3, the DNA is TGTGCCAGCATCTCGGGACAGGGAAACTACGAGCAGTACTTC. Amino acid sequence: CASISGQGNYEQYF.

The V and J genes are TRBV11-3 and TRBJ2-5; 9 bases align to TRBD2. The CDR3 is 16 amino acids. J gave up 2 bases and V 1 base, and 5 bases lay outside the gene matches. CDR1 and CDR2 (germline): SGHNT, YENEEA. The CDR3 DNA reads as TGTGCCAGCAGCTTAGGGCGGGGGGGGCTTCAAGAGACCCAGTACTTC. It translates to CASSLGRGGLQETQYF.

The chain joins TRBV9 to TRBJ2-7; maybe TRBD1 (6 bases). Germline CDR1 SGDLS, CDR2 YYNGEE. The CDR3 covers 14 residues. The V end was cut by 0 bases, the J end by 3 bases, with 10 bases between. This CDR3 reads CASSVASQGYEQYF. CDR3 nucleotides: TGTGCCAGCAGCGTAGCTTCACAGGGCTACGAGCAGTACTTC.

This clonotype was seen at least ten times. This chain joins TRBV27 and TRBJ2-3, with 10 nucleotides matching TRBD2. With 2 bases clipped from V and 7 bases from J, the junction kept 3 bases outside the gene matches. The CDR3 totals 14 residues. Germline CDR1 reads MNHEY; CDR2 reads SMNVEV (reference sequence). In nucleotides, the CDR3 is TGTGCCAGCAGTTTAAGCGGGGGGGCTTATACGCAGTATTTT. Translating it yields CASSLSGGAYTQYF.

The genes are TRBV20-1 and TRBJ2-5; D gene ambiguous. This CDR3 region has 14 residues. The germline gives CDR1 DFQATT, CDR2 SNEGSKA (reference sequence). V lost 1 base and J lost 1, with 10 bases in between. CDR3 loop: CSARAGAPQETQYF. CDR3 in DNA: TGCAGTGCTAGAGCGGGCGCGCCCCAAGAGACCCAGTACTTC.

V and J are TRBV11-2 and TRBJ2-7, with D hard to call. Between the trimmed V and J ends, which lost 1 base and 2 bases, there was a span of 12 bases. The germline V gene has CDR1 SGHAT and CDR2 FQNNGV. The CDR3 extends over 15 amino acids. CDR3 amino acids: CASSLGDGTPYEQYF. The CDR3 DNA is TGTGCCAGCAGCTTAGGTGACGGTACTCCCTACGAGCAGTACTTC.

This clonotype turned up a few times. The chain carries TRBV4-3 and TRBJ1-6; D unresolved. The CDR3 contains 16 residues. From germline, CDR1 is LGHNA and CDR2 YSLEER. V was clipped by 4 bases and J by 6 bases, with 16 bases between them. CDR3 protein: CASSPSYGAVNSPLHF. Written as DNA, the CDR3 is TGCGCCAGCAGCCCAAGTTACGGAGCCGTTAATTCACCCCTCCACTTT.

This clonotype was observed a few times. The V gene is TRBV7-2, the J gene TRBJ2-1, with D unclear. This CDR3 spans 12 amino acids. The germline V gene encodes CDR1 SGHTA and CDR2 FQGNSA. V lost 6 bases and J 12 bases, leaving 15 bases between the germline ends. The CDR3 protein is CASRRTISAQFF. CDR3 coding DNA: TGTGCCAGCAGGCGGACCATTAGTGCGCAGTTCTTC. The variable domain in full, completed from reference TRBV7-2 and TRBJ2-1, reads GAGVSQSPSNKVTEKGKDVELRCDPISGHTALYWYRQSLGQGLEFLIYFQGNSAPDKSGLPSDRFSAERTGGSVSTLTIQRTQQEDSAVYLCASRRTISAQFFGPGTRLTVL.

This chain connects TRBV29-1 to TRBJ1-2; 10 bases map to TRBD1. This CDR3 has 15 amino acids. Germline CDR1 reads SQVTM; CDR2 reads ANQGSEA. J was trimmed by 4 bases and V by 5 bases; bases with no gene match: 10. CDR3 in DNA: TGCAGCGTTTTGGATGCCGGGACAGGGGCCTATGGCTACACCTTC. This translates into CSVLDAGTGAYGYTF.

The chain joins TRBV2 to TRBJ2-1; D is possibly TRBD1 or TRBD2 (5 bases each). The CDR3 consists of 14 residues. The germline V gene has CDR1 SNHLY and CDR2 FYNNEI. Trimming removed 2 bases from V and 3 bases from J, with 8 bases in between. The CDR3 DNA sequence: TGTGCCAGCAGTGAACTGGGGGACTACAATGAGCAGTTCTTC. Protein product: CASSELGDYNEQFF.

In the case of this clonotype: The junction departs from germline at one end; a sequencing error may be responsible. The rearrangement joins TRBV7-7 to TRBJ2-5; a possible D gene is TRBD1 (5 bases). The CDR3 length is 14 residues. CDR1 is SSHAT and CDR2 is FNYEAQ in the germline V gene (reference sequence). The CDR3 is CASSPRVLQETQYF. CDR3 bases: TGTGCTAGCAGCCCCAGGGTCCTTCAAGAGACCCAGTACTTC.

Here the CDR3 DNA reads TGTGCCAGCAGTGACGACCAGGGGAACACCGGGGAGCTGTTTTTT. Residues: CASSDDQGNTGELFF. The V gene is TRBV6-4, the J gene TRBJ2-2; possibly TRBD1 for D (5 bases). V was pared by 2 bases and J by 1 base, with 8 bases between. This CDR3 has 15 residues. Germline values: CDR1 MRHNA, CDR2 SNTAGT.

This rearrangement joins TRBV6-2 or TRBV6-3 to TRBJ1-2, with 8 nucleotides matching TRBD1. V was clipped by 5 bases and J by 8 bases; unmatched bases: 16. CDR1 is MNHEY and CDR2 is SVGEGT in the germline V gene. CDR3 length: 16 residues. The CDR3 loop reads CASSKGRTGFLRGYTF. CDR3 bases: TGTGCCAGCAGTAAGGGTCGGACAGGGTTCTTAAGGGGCTACACCTTC.

V gene TRBV3-1 combines with J gene TRBJ2-7, with TRBD1 matching 9 bases. The CDR3 has 14 residues. V was clipped by 4 bases and J by 4 bases; unmatched bases: 5. The germline CDR1 and CDR2 sequences are LGHDT and YNNKEL (reference sequence). CDR3 region: CASSPGTGMYEQYF. DNA of the CDR3: TGTGCCAGCAGCCCCGGGACAGGGATGTACGAGCAGTACTTC.

The gene calls are TRBV6-5 and TRBJ1-2; 7 bases agree with TRBD1. Germline V lookup: CDR1 MNHEY, CDR2 SVGAGI. CDR3 length: 15 residues. V shed 2 bases, J shed 1 base, and the junction held 4 bases outside the gene matches. CDR3: CASSYGQDHNYGYTF. CDR3 bases: TGTGCCAGCAGTTACGGACAGGACCATAACTATGGCTACACCTTC.

The V call is TRBV5-1, the J call TRBJ1-4, with D possibly matching TRBD1 (5 bases). Per the germline V gene, CDR1 is SGHRS and CDR2 is YFSETQ. This CDR3 is built from 12 residues. Trimming left V 7 bases short and J 12 bases short, with 16 bases between. CDR3 nucleotides: TGCGCCAGCCACGGGGGAAACTGGGAACTGTTTTTT. Its translation is CASHGGNWELFF.

This chain joins TRBV29-1 and TRBJ1-2, with D possibly matching TRBD1 (5 bases). Per germline, CDR1 SQVTM and CDR2 ANQGSEA. This CDR3 spans 13 amino acids. The V end lost 6 bases, the J end lost 2 bases, and 13 bases lay between the germline ends. CDR3 sequence reads: CSVPGPGNYGYTF. In DNA form, the CDR3 reads TGCAGCGTACCCGGGCCAGGGAACTATGGCTACACCTTC.

Comments on this clonotype: One end of the junction varies from germline; a read error may be responsible. CDR3 nucleotide sequence: TGTGCCAGCAGCCCGAGACAGGGGGCAATTGACGAACAGTACTTC. This gives the protein CASSPRQGAIDEQYF. The chain couples TRBV9 to TRBJ2-7; 10 bases agree with TRBD1. CDR1 is SGDLS, CDR2 YYNGEE, per germline. This CDR3 spans 15 amino acids.

V is TRBV7-6 and J is TRBJ2-7; D possibly corresponds to TRBD1 (6 bases). V was clipped by 5 bases and J by 6 bases, with 17 bases between them. Germline V gene sequence: CDR1 SGHVS, CDR2 FNYEAQ. This CDR3 has 14 residues. CDR3 loop: CASSPAQGISEQYF. The CDR3 nucleotides are TGTGCCAGCAGCCCTGCCCAGGGGATCAGCGAGCAGTACTTC.

This clonotype has just a few counts. J is TRBJ2-7 and V is TRBV10-3, with 9 bases lining up with TRBD1. CDR1 is ENHRY and CDR2 is SYGVKD in the germline V gene. The CDR3 loop spans 17 amino acids. J lost 5 bases, V lost 4 bases, and 15 bases had no gene match. The CDR3 is CAISVLLTGQGGNEQYF. For the CDR3, the DNA is TGTGCCATCAGTGTGCTCTTAACGGGACAGGGAGGTAACGAGCAGTACTTC.

This clonotype has a handful of counts. The chain couples TRBV2 to TRBJ1-2, with D perhaps TRBD1 (6 bases). The CDR3 is 14 residues long. CDR1 is SNHLY, CDR2 FYNNEI, per germline. V lost 7 bases, J lost 5 bases, and 17 bases lay in between. CDR3 protein: CASTDLDSSYGYTF. The DNA for the CDR3 is TGTGCCAGCACCGATTTGGACAGTTCTTATGGCTACACCTTC.

This clonotype was counted a single time. The gene calls are TRBV18 and TRBJ2-1; tentatively, D is TRBD2 (6 bases). V dropped 0 bases and J dropped 7 bases, with 16 bases sitting between them. CDR1 KGHSH and CDR2 LQKENI come from the germline V gene. This CDR3 has 16 residues. The chain's CDR3 is CASSPPGSDSLNEQFF. The CDR3 nucleotides read TGTGCCAGCTCACCACCCGGGAGTGACAGTTTGAATGAGCAGTTCTTC.

The chain uses TRBV20-1 and TRBJ2-3; 9 nucleotides line up with TRBD2. V lost 0 bases to trimming and J lost 2 bases; unmatched junction nucleotides: 3. This CDR3 has 15 residues. Germline V gene sequence: CDR1 DFQATT, CDR2 SNEGSKA (reference sequence). The CDR3 nucleotides are TGCAGTGCTAGAGATGGCGGGGGGGACACAGATACGCAGTATTTT. Translation: CSARDGGGDTDTQYF.